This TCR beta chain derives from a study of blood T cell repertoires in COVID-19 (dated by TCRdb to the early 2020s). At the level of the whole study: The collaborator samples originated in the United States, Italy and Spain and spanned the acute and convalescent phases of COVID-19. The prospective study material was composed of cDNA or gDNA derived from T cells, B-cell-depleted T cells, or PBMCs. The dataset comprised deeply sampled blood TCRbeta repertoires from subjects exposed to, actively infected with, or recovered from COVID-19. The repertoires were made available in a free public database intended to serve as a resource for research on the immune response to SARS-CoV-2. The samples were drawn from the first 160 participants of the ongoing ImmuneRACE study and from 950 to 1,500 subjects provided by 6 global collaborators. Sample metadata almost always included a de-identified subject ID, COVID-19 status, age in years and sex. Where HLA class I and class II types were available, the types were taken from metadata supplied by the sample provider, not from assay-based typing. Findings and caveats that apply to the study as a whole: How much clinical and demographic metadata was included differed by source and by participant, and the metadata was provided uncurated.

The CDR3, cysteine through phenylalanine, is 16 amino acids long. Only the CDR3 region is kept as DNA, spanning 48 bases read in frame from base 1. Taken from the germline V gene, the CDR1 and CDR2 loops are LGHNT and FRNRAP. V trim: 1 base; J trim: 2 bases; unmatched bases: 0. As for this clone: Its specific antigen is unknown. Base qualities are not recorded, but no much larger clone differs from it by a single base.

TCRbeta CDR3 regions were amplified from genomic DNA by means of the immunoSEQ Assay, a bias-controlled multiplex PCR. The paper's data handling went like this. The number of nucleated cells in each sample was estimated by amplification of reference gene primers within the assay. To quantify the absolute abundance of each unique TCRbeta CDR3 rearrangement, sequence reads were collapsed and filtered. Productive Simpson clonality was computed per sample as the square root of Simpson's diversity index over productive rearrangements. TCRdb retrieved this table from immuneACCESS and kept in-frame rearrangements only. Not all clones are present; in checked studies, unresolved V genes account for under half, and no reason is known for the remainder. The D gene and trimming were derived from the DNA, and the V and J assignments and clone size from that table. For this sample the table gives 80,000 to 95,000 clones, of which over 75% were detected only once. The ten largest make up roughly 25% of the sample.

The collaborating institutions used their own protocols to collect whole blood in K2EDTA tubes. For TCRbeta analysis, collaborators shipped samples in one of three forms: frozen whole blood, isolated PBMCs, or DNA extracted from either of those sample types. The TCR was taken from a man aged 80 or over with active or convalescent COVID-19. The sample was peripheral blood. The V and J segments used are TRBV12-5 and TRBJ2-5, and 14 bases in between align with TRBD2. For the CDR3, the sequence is CASGLGLAGGQETQYF. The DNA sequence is TGTGCTAGTGGTTTGGGACTAGCGGGGGGGCAAGAGACCCAGTACTTC.